This paragraph covers one T cell receptor beta chain sequence. Antigen unknown. As every portion of the isolated RNA was reverse transcribed, the sequencing read expressed TCRB transcripts. It was found that naive, central memory and regulatory T cell samples averaged approximately 3.5 million reads. Some clones are missing from TCRdb's copy, which holds only in-frame ones; the method was immunoSEQ multiplex PCR. The table shows under 450,000 clones, with around 14% occurring only once. This sample was included in a study of beta chain features in type 1 diabetes. Study in general: Similarity in age, gender and cell yields was seen between patients and healthy donors.

Study conclusions and caveats: Insertion counts at VDJ junctions were lower in type 1 diabetes patients, who also showed more deletions there. Any HLA-type effect on TCRB rearrangement remained unresolved here.

Germline V lookup: CDR1 SQVTM, CDR2 ANQGSEA. V lost 5 bases and J 5 bases, leaving 12 bases between the germline ends. This CDR3 contains 12 residues. This chain uses TRBV29-1 with TRBJ1-2; tentative D call: TRBD1 (5 bases). Sequenced input: naive CD4+ T cells from blood. This receptor was identified in a man aged 25 to 40 in good health. CDR3 bases: TGCAGCGTTTCTGGCAGGGTGTATGGCTACACCTTC. Protein product: CSVSGRVYGYTF.